These 24 T cell receptor beta chains were all obtained from the same sample, sequenced in a study of response to subunit inactivated influenza vaccine. TCRdb redid the calling of the RT-PCR reads with MiXCR, one entry per CDR3 protein. In the table there are roughly 650,000 distinct CDR3 sequences, approximately 14% of which are singletons. The material sequenced was PBMCs from blood, taken 14 to 15 days before vaccination. Receptors were obtained from a man aged 45 to 65 who received an inactivated influenza vaccine.

The chain employs TRBV20-1 and TRBJ2-3, with 8 positions matching TRBD2. The V gene's germline CDR1 is DFQATT and CDR2 SNEGSKA (reference sequence). Trimming removed 0 bases from V and 7 bases from J; junction bases left unmatched: 9. This CDR3 contains 15 residues. CDR3 residues: CSAREPAGERNTQYF. The CDR3 region has the DNA TGCAGTGCTAGAGAACCAGCGGGGGAGAGAAATACGCAGTATTTT.

This clonotype has only one observation. This chain joins TRBV5-1 and TRBJ2-7, with TRBD2 matching 16 bases. The CDR3 extends over 17 amino acids. CDR1 is SGHRS and CDR2 is YFSETQ in the germline V gene. J lost 3 bases, V lost 4 bases, and 7 bases had no gene match. CDR3 amino acids: CASSPGTSGRAIYEQYF. Written as DNA, the CDR3 is TGCGCCAGCAGCCCCGGGACTAGCGGGAGGGCCATCTACGAGCAGTACTTC.

This clonotype was observed a handful of times. The chain combines TRBV28 with TRBJ2-7; no definite D call. V shed 3 bases and J shed 0 bases, with 12 bases lying between them. Germline V gene lookup returns CDR1 MDHEN and CDR2 SYDVKM. The CDR3 covers 15 residues. The CDR3 DNA is TGTGCCAGCAGTTTTCTGGATCGTCGCTCCTACGAGCAGTACTTC. Its translation is CASSFLDRRSYEQYF.

The chain uses TRBV5-1 and TRBJ1-1, with D unclear. The CDR3 totals 14 residues. Trimming cost V 5 bases and J 1 base, with 12 bases left between them. The germline V gene has CDR1 SGHRS and CDR2 YFSETQ. Here the CDR3 reads CASSESGSNTEAFF. The DNA of the CDR3 is TGCGCCAGCAGTGAGTCAGGATCGAACACTGAAGCTTTCTTT.

This rearrangement joins TRBV7-2 to TRBJ2-7; possible D gene TRBD1, 6 bases. The CDR3 has 17 residues. Per the germline V gene, CDR1 is SGHTA and CDR2 is FQGNSA. The V gene lost 1 base and the J gene lost 6 bases, with 22 bases spanning the gap. CDR3 sequence reads: CASSLGFSAGVYLEQYF. For the CDR3, the DNA is TGTGCCAGCAGCTTAGGTTTTTCGGCAGGGGTCTATCTCGAGCAGTACTTC.

A few counts support this clonotype. The chain couples TRBV11-2 to TRBJ2-5; D unresolved. CDR1 is SGHAT, CDR2 FQNNGV, per germline. The CDR3 loop spans 14 amino acids. Trimming stripped 2 bases from V and 1 base from J, with 8 bases between. CDR3 protein: CASSLFVTQETQYF. CDR3 DNA sequence: TGTGCCAGCAGCTTATTTGTGACCCAAGAGACCCAGTACTTC.

This clonotype has a count of ten or more. The chain employs TRBV18 and TRBJ2-1; D is unresolved. Germline CDR1 KGHSH, CDR2 LQKENI. The CDR3 extends over 17 amino acids. V dropped 1 base and J dropped 0 bases, with 13 bases sitting between them. This chain's CDR3 is CASSPLSGSSSYNEQFF. CDR3 coding DNA: TGTGCCAGCTCACCACTTTCTGGGTCGAGCTCCTACAATGAGCAGTTCTTC. Full variable domain (rest looked up from reference TRBV18 and TRBJ2-1): NAGVMQNPRHLVRRRGQEARLRCSPMKGHSHVYWYRQLPEEGLKFMVYLQKENIIDESGMPKERFSAEFPKEGPSILRIQQVVRGDSAAYFCASSPLSGSSSYNEQFFGPGTRLTVL.

This clonotype was recorded at least ten times. The rearrangement joins TRBV7-9 to TRBJ2-3; no clear D gene. The CDR3 is made up of 14 amino acids. The V and J ends lost 5 bases and 2 bases respectively, with 11 bases between them. Germline V gene data show CDR1 as SEHNR and CDR2 as FQNEAQ (reference sequence). The CDR3 is CASSGRYYTDTQYF. As DNA, the CDR3 is TGTGCCAGCAGCGGCAGGTACTACACAGATACGCAGTATTTT.

This clonotype was seen a handful of times. The chain couples TRBV18 to TRBJ2-7; no clear D. Trimming cost V 3 bases and J 7 bases, with 19 bases left between them. Germline CDR1 is KGHSH and CDR2 is LQKENI. The CDR3 loop spans 15 amino acids. The CDR3 DNA sequence: TGTGCCAGCTCACCGTCGGCGGTCCCCCCTCGGGAGCAGTACTTC. Protein sequence: CASSPSAVPPREQYF.

This chain joins TRBV12-3 or TRBV12-4 and TRBJ2-5; 12 bases map to TRBD2. Unmatched junction bases numbered 7, after V lost 6 bases and J lost 14 bases. The CDR3 consists of 12 residues. CDR3 residues: CASSVRTSGAYF. The CDR3 DNA is TGTGCCAGCAGCGTGAGGACTAGCGGGGCCTACTTC.

The chain joins TRBV7-2 to TRBJ2-5; 9 nucleotides agree with TRBD1. The CDR3 covers 15 residues. V gave up 5 bases and J gave up 4 bases; unmatched junction bases: 8. Per germline, CDR1 SGHTA and CDR2 FQGNSA. The CDR3 loop reads CASSPRPGQGETQYF. In nucleotides, the CDR3 is TGTGCCAGCAGCCCACGGCCGGGACAGGGAGAGACCCAGTACTTC.

The genes are TRBV5-4 and TRBJ2-5; 14 nucleotides agree with TRBD2. The CDR3 extends over 17 amino acids. Germline CDR1 and CDR2: SGHNT and YYREEE (reference sequence). V lost 4 bases to trimming and J lost 0 bases; unmatched junction nucleotides: 5. The CDR3: CASSTGTSGGHQETQYF. DNA of the CDR3: TGTGCCAGCAGCACTGGGACTAGCGGGGGCCACCAAGAGACCCAGTACTTC.

This clonotype was observed a few times. The J gene is TRBJ1-4, the V gene TRBV4-3; D perhaps matches TRBD1 (6 bases). The V gene lost 4 bases and the J gene lost 8 bases, with 17 bases spanning the gap. The CDR3 has 15 residues. Per the germline V gene, CDR1 is LGHNA and CDR2 is YSLEER. The CDR3: CASSRGQLGNEKLFF. CDR3 coding DNA: TGCGCCAGCAGCCGGGGACAACTCGGGAACGAAAAACTGTTTTTT.

The CDR3 coding sequence is TGTGCCACCAGCAGAGGTCCAGGGGACTATGGCTACACCTTC. Its translation is CATSRGPGDYGYTF. This chain connects TRBV15 to TRBJ1-2, with D possibly matching TRBD1 (6 bases). In germline, CDR1 is LNHNV, CDR2 YYDKDF (reference sequence). The V gene lost 1 base and the J gene lost 3 bases, with 9 bases spanning the gap. This CDR3 is 14 amino acids long.

This clonotype was seen a few times. V gene TRBV7-2 combines with J gene TRBJ2-5; no firm D call. Trimming took off 1 base at V and 7 bases at J, with 7 bases between the two ends. The V gene's germline CDR1 is SGHTA and CDR2 FQGNSA. This CDR3 contains 12 residues. For the CDR3, the DNA is TGTGCCAGCAGCTTAGAAGAGAGGACCCAGTACTTC. Protein product: CASSLEERTQYF. Using reference TRBV7-2 and TRBJ2-5 for the parts outside the CDR3, the full variable domain is GAGVSQSPSNKVTEKGKDVELRCDPISGHTALYWYRQSLGQGLEFLIYFQGNSAPDKSGLPSDRFSAERTGGSVSTLTIQRTQQEDSAVYLCASSLEERTQYFGPGTRLLVL.

This clonotype was counted a few times. The chain employs TRBV28 and TRBJ2-5; 10 bases are a match to TRBD2. Germline lookup yields CDR1 MDHEN and CDR2 SYDVKM. The CDR3 runs 16 residues. The junction had 10 bases not matched to a gene; V was cut back by 7 bases and J by 2 bases. The CDR3 is CASNSLAGDAQETQYF. CDR3 in DNA: TGTGCCAGCAACTCGCTAGCGGGAGATGCTCAAGAGACCCAGTACTTC.

By share of the sample, this clonotype is medium-sized. V usage is TRBV20-1 and J usage is TRBJ2-1, with 10 bases that match TRBD2. Germline lookup yields CDR1 DFQATT and CDR2 SNEGSKA (reference sequence). The CDR3 runs 15 residues. Germline trimming cut 0 bases from V and 8 bases from J; bases unmatched to any gene: 7. The CDR3 nucleotides read TGCAGTGCTAGAGATGCCCAGCGGGGGGGCGATGAGCAGTTCTTC. This encodes CSARDAQRGGDEQFF.

This clonotype has only a few counts. The genes are TRBV7-2 and TRBJ2-3, with D perhaps matching TRBD2 (5 bases). Trimming left V 4 bases short and J 6 bases short, with 17 bases between. The germline gives CDR1 SGHTA, CDR2 FQGNSA. The CDR3 consists of 15 residues. CDR3 nucleotide sequence: TGTGCCAGCAGCTACGCTAGCAGACCCGGGGATACGCAGTATTTT. Its translation is CASSYASRPGDTQYF.

Only a few counts were recorded for this clonotype. J is TRBJ1-1 and V is TRBV29-1; D remains unclear. Germline values: CDR1 SQVTM, CDR2 ANQGSEA. The CDR3 covers 10 residues. V gave up 4 bases and J gave up 12 bases, with 12 bases separating them. This CDR3 reads CSVARGGTFF. The CDR3 DNA reads as TGCAGCGTTGCGCGAGGAGGAACTTTCTTT. Filled out from reference TRBV29-1 and TRBJ1-1, the complete variable domain reads SAVISQKPSRDICQRGTSLTIQCQVDSQVTMMFWYRQQPGQSLTLIATANQGSEATYESGFVIDKFPISRPNLTFSTLTVSNMSPEDSSIYLCSVARGGTFFGQGTRLTVV.

This clonotype was observed a handful of times. The rearrangement links TRBV10-3 to TRBJ1-2; TRBD1 matches at 9 bases. V shed 5 bases and J 6 bases; nucleotides not matched to a gene: 7. This CDR3 region has 14 residues. Germline V gene lookup returns CDR1 ENHRY and CDR2 SYGVKD. The DNA for the CDR3 is TGTGCCATCAGTCCCACGGGACAGGGTGATGGCTACACCTTC. This gives the protein CAISPTGQGDGYTF.

V is TRBV7-9 and J is TRBJ2-3; TRBD1 agrees at 7 bases. Losses at the gene ends were 0 bases for V and 4 bases for J; bases not matched to a gene: 10. The CDR3 totals 17 residues. CDR1 is SEHNR, CDR2 FQNEAQ, per germline (reference sequence). The CDR3 nucleotides read TGTGCCAGCAGCTTAGCGAGGGGACAGAGGGTCGCAGATACGCAGTATTTT. Protein product: CASSLARGQRVADTQYF.

The chain recombines TRBV7-9 with TRBJ1-2; D not certain. The CDR3 sequence is 13 residues long. V lost 5 bases to trimming and J lost 8 bases, with 15 bases between them. CDR1 SEHNR and CDR2 FQNEAQ come from the germline V gene (reference sequence). CDR3 sequence (DNA): TGTGCCAGCAGCGTACACCTGACACCCGGCTACACCTTC. Translated: CASSVHLTPGYTF.

This clonotype was counted only a few times. The chain is built from TRBV5-1 and TRBJ1-1; TRBD1 aligns across 12 bases. The germline gives CDR1 SGHRS, CDR2 YFSETQ. V shed 3 bases and J 1 base; nucleotides not matched to a gene: 10. The CDR3 consists of 18 residues. The CDR3 is CASSSLPGTGGKNTEAFF. In nucleotides, the CDR3 is TGCGCCAGCAGCTCCCTCCCCGGGACAGGGGGCAAGAACACTGAAGCTTTCTTT.

As DNA, the CDR3 is TGCAGCGTTGGATTACAGTCTACCTACAATGAGCAGTTCTTC. Translation gives CSVGLQSTYNEQFF. The chain links TRBV29-1 to TRBJ2-1, with D unclear. The CDR3 consists of 14 residues. With 4 bases removed from V and 2 bases from J, the gap between germline ends came to 12 bases. CDR1 and CDR2 from the germline V gene are SQVTM and ANQGSEA.